Listed here are 28 T cell receptor beta chains from one sample, sequenced in a study of blood T cells in healthy people across ages. The second PCR ran about 6 to 12 cycles with a sample-barcoded 5' primer and J-beta primers. A single record per CDR3 protein comes from TCRdb applying MiXCR to the 5' RACE reads. The sample has approximately 770,000 distinct CDR3 sequences, nearly 60% seen once. Sequencing input: blood. These receptors all stem from a young man in good health.

The chain joins TRBV14 to TRBJ1-2, with 7 bases aligning to TRBD1. There are 14 residues in the CDR3. Per the germline V gene, CDR1 is SGHDN and CDR2 is FVKESK. J was trimmed by 5 bases and V by 3 bases; bases with no gene match: 6. CDR3 sequence reads: CASSQGGQSYGYTF. The DNA of the CDR3 is TGTGCCAGCAGCCAGGGGGGACAGTCGTATGGCTACACCTTC.

The genes are TRBV20-1 and TRBJ1-4; TRBD1 aligns across 7 bases. J lost 4 bases, V lost 6 bases, and 8 bases had no gene match. The germline V gene has CDR1 DFQATT and CDR2 SNEGSKA (reference sequence). This CDR3 is 14 amino acids long. The DNA of the CDR3 is TGCAGTGCCGATAGACAGGGCCTTAATGAAAAACTGTTTTTT. Translated, it gives CSADRQGLNEKLFF.

V gene TRBV21-1 combines with J gene TRBJ1-6; the DNA was not used to check the table's D call, TRBD1. TRBV21-1 is deemed a pseudogene. The CDR3 runs to 18 residues. The CDR3 reads CASRKHLTGAKNNSPLHF. CDR3 coding DNA: TGTGCCAGCAGAAAACATCTTACAGGGGCCAAGAACAATTCACCCCTCCACTTT.

This clonotype has a handful of counts. The chain employs TRBV4-3 and TRBJ2-4; 9 positions match TRBD1. The V gene's germline CDR1 is LGHNA and CDR2 YSLEER. The CDR3 has 15 amino acids. Trimming removed 2 bases from V and 6 bases from J; junction bases left unmatched: 5. The CDR3 sequence: CASSQQDRGGNIQYF. The DNA of the CDR3 is TGCGCCAGCAGCCAACAAGACAGGGGGGGAAACATTCAGTACTTC.

The gene calls are TRBV10-3 and TRBJ2-5, with 7 bases lining up with TRBD1. Germline V gives CDR1 ENHRY, CDR2 SYGVKD. Trimming took 6 bases from V and 1 from J; bases not matched to a gene: 5. This CDR3 region has 14 residues. The CDR3 DNA is TGTGCCATCAGCTTAACAGGGGCCCAAGAGACCCAGTACTTC. Encoded protein: CAISLTGAQETQYF.

The chain's CDR3 is CSARDVADTISYEQYF. CDR3 nucleotides: TGCAGTGCTAGAGACGTGGCCGACACCATCTCCTACGAGCAGTACTTC. The chain carries TRBV20-1 and TRBJ2-7, with no clear D. This CDR3 is 16 amino acids long. Germline V lookup: CDR1 DFQATT, CDR2 SNEGSKA (reference sequence). Between the trimmed V and J ends, which lost 0 bases and 0 bases, there was a span of 15 bases.

The chain uses TRBV4-2 and TRBJ1-1, with D unresolved. Germline assignment: CDR1 LGHNA and CDR2 YNFKEQ. The CDR3 consists of 18 residues. Trimming removed 0 bases from V and 0 bases from J, with 17 bases in between. CDR3 nucleotides: TGTGCCAGCAGCCAAGAATCGCGGGCAGGCCTCATGAACACTGAAGCTTTCTTT. Amino acids: CASSQESRAGLMNTEAFF.

This clonotype was counted only a few times. The chain has TRBV6-1 and TRBJ2-7; 10 bases line up with TRBD2. The V segment lost 7 bases and the J segment 0 bases; nucleotides outside the gene matches: 9. The CDR3 totals 16 residues. CDR1 and CDR2 (germline): MNHNS, SASEGT. Here the CDR3 DNA reads TGTGCCAGCACGGGCCGAACTAGCGGGAACTCCTACGAGCAGTACTTC. Translating gives CASTGRTSGNSYEQYF.

The J gene is TRBJ2-3, the V gene TRBV28; D is undetermined. This CDR3 contains 12 residues. Germline V gene data show CDR1 as MDHEN and CDR2 as SYDVKM. Trimming shortened V by 9 bases and J by 6 bases, and 13 bases separated the two germline ends. The CDR3 sequence: CASNNQPDTQYF. CDR3 coding DNA: TGTGCCAGTAACAACCAACCGGATACGCAGTATTTT.

The CDR3 coding sequence is TGCGCCAGCAGCTGGCGGAGCTCCTACAATGAGCAGTTCTTC. Amino acid sequence: CASSWRSSYNEQFF. J is TRBJ2-1 and V is TRBV4-3, with D hard to call. The CDR3 runs 14 residues. CDR1 is LGHNA and CDR2 is YSLEER in the germline V gene. V was clipped by 5 bases and J by 0 bases, with 8 bases between them.

The rearrangement uses TRBV20-1 and TRBJ1-2; D uncertain. The V gene's germline CDR1 is DFQATT and CDR2 SNEGSKA (reference sequence). Trimming shortened V by 3 bases and J by 3 bases, and 11 bases separated the two germline ends. The CDR3 loop spans 13 amino acids. CDR3 nucleotides: TGCAGTGCTAGTCCAGGCGTCGACTATGGCTACACCTTC. This sequence encodes CSASPGVDYGYTF.

This clonotype was observed a few times. The rearrangement links TRBV7-2 to TRBJ2-3, with TRBD2 identical over 9 bases. The CDR3 length is 18 residues. Germline loops: CDR1 SGHTA, CDR2 FQGNSA. After removal of 0 bases from V and 4 bases from J, the junction contained 11 bases not matched to a gene. As DNA, the CDR3 is TGTGCCAGCAGCTTAGCTGCACCGGCGGGGGGGCTGTCAGATACGCAGTATTTT. Translated, it gives CASSLAAPAGGLSDTQYF.

This clonotype was seen repeatedly, ten times or more. The chain uses TRBV9 and TRBJ2-5; D uncertain. CDR1 is SGDLS and CDR2 is YYNGEE in the germline V gene. The CDR3 spans 12 residues. Trimming removed 3 bases at V and 11 bases at J, with 14 bases between. The CDR3 spells CASSGSNSEQYF. In nucleotides, the CDR3 is TGTGCCAGCAGCGGATCTAATTCTGAGCAGTACTTC. Full variable domain (rest looked up from reference TRBV9 and TRBJ2-5): DSGVTQTPKHLITATGQRVTLRCSPRSGDLSVYWYQQSLDQGLQFLIQYYNGEERAKGNILERFSAQQFPDLHSELNLSSLELGDSALYFCASSGSNSEQYFGPGTRLLVL.

The V gene is TRBV24-1, the J gene TRBJ2-3, with a possible D match to TRBD2 (6 bases). Trimming shortened V by 6 bases and J by 0 bases, and 9 bases separated the two germline ends. Per germline, CDR1 KGHDR and CDR2 SFDVKD. The CDR3 has 14 amino acids. CDR3 amino acids: CATSTSGSTDTQYF. CDR3 sequence (DNA): TGTGCCACCAGTACAAGCGGGAGCACAGATACGCAGTATTTT.

This clonotype was picked up a small number of times. This chain uses TRBV4-1 with TRBJ2-3, with D hard to call. V shed 1 base and J shed 5 bases, with 10 bases lying between them. This CDR3 has 14 amino acids. Germline CDR1 MGHRA, CDR2 YSYEKL. The CDR3 sequence: CASSQAPVGDTQYF. CDR3 nucleotide sequence: TGCGCCAGCAGCCAAGCCCCGGTTGGAGATACGCAGTATTTT.

The chain has TRBV20-1 and TRBJ2-3; D might be TRBD1 (6 bases). The CDR3 length is 16 residues. V lost 1 base, J lost 6 bases, and 20 bases lay in between. Germline loops: CDR1 DFQATT, CDR2 SNEGSKA (reference sequence). The DNA for the CDR3 is TGCAGTGCTAGAGTGTACGGGACAACCGCACCTGATACGCAGTATTTT. Its protein is CSARVYGTTAPDTQYF.

CDR3 protein: CASSYGLGEQFF. Written as DNA, the CDR3 is TGTGCCAGCAGTTATGGACTTGGCGAGCAGTTCTTC. The chain recombines TRBV6-2 or TRBV6-3 with TRBJ2-1, with D maybe TRBD2 (5 bases). The CDR3 runs 12 residues. Germline V lookup: CDR1 MNHEY, CDR2 SVGEGT. The V gene lost 3 bases and the J gene lost 10 bases, with 10 bases spanning the gap.

The genes are TRBV20-1 and TRBJ2-5; TRBD2 matches 14 bases. The V gene end was trimmed by 6 bases and the J gene end by 5 bases; junction bases not matched to a gene: 11. CDR1 is DFQATT, CDR2 SNEGSKA, per germline (reference sequence). The CDR3 is 16 residues long. CDR3 region: CSAPSTSGRALETQYF. As DNA, the CDR3 is TGCAGTGCCCCCTCGACTAGCGGGAGGGCCCTTGAGACCCAGTACTTC.

This clonotype appeared once. The rearrangement joins TRBV20-1 to TRBJ2-1; 7 positions match TRBD2. In germline, CDR1 is DFQATT, CDR2 SNEGSKA (reference sequence). After removal of 6 bases from V and 3 bases from J, the junction contained 5 bases not matched to a gene. CDR3 length: 13 amino acids. The CDR3 loop is CSAAGVNYNEQFF. In DNA, the CDR3 is TGCAGTGCGGCGGGAGTCAACTACAATGAGCAGTTCTTC.

This clonotype showed up many times. The chain is built from TRBV9 and TRBJ2-6, with D unclear. The V end was cut by 4 bases, the J end by 0 bases, with 5 bases between. The CDR3 loop spans 14 amino acids. The germline gives CDR1 SGDLS, CDR2 YYNGEE. The CDR3, as DNA: TGTGCCAGCAGCCCCCGCTCTGGGGCCAACGTCCTGACTTTC. Encoded protein: CASSPRSGANVLTF. Together with reference TRBV9 and TRBJ2-6, the CDR3 gives the full variable domain: DSGVTQTPKHLITATGQRVTLRCSPRSGDLSVYWYQQSLDQGLQFLIQYYNGEERAKGNILERFSAQQFPDLHSELNLSSLELGDSALYFCASSPRSGANVLTFGAGSRLTVL.

In DNA, the CDR3 is TGTGCCAGCAGTCCCTACCCCACGGCTAGCGGGGGAGGGGAGACCCAGTACTTC. This sequence encodes CASSPYPTASGGGETQYF. The chain links TRBV12-3 or TRBV12-4 to TRBJ2-5; 10 bases line up with TRBD2. After removal of 5 bases from V and 5 bases from J, the junction contained 17 bases not matched to a gene. The CDR3 runs 18 residues.

The chain employs TRBV15 and TRBJ2-3; 9 nucleotides match TRBD2. The CDR3 totals 15 residues. Germline V CDR1 and CDR2: LNHNV, YYDKDF (reference sequence). V dropped 0 bases and J dropped 5; count of bases not matched to a gene: 3. The DNA of the CDR3 is TGTGCCACCAGCAGAGAGGTACTAGCGGGAGATACGCAGTATTTT. This gives the protein CATSREVLAGDTQYF.

The chain couples TRBV4-2 to TRBJ2-3, with a weak D call TRBD2 (5 bases). Trimming took 1 base from V and 1 from J, leaving 15 bases between them. This CDR3 is built from 17 residues. Germline CDR1 LGHNA, CDR2 YNFKEQ. CDR3 sequence (DNA): TGTGCCAGCAGCCAAGCCGAACTAGGTTGGGGCACAGATACGCAGTATTTT. Translation: CASSQAELGWGTDTQYF.

This clonotype was picked up a small number of times. The genes are TRBV28 and TRBJ1-1, with 7 bases matching TRBD1. Trimming cost V 5 bases and J 5 bases; bases outside gene matches: 11. Germline V gives CDR1 MDHEN, CDR2 SYDVKM. The CDR3 spans 15 residues. The CDR3 DNA follows: TGTGCCAGCAGTCTATACAGGGGAGGAAGGACTGAAGCTTTCTTT. Protein product: CASSLYRGGRTEAFF. Full variable domain (rest looked up from reference TRBV28 and TRBJ1-1): DVKVTQSSRYLVKRTGEKVFLECVQDMDHENMFWYRQDPGLGLRLIYFSYDVKMKEKGDIPEGYSVSREKKERFSLILESASTNQTSMYLCASSLYRGGRTEAFFGQGTRLTVV.

V usage is TRBV19 and J usage is TRBJ2-7; no clear D. There are 14 residues in the CDR3. Germline values: CDR1 LNHDA, CDR2 SQIVND (reference sequence). Deletions cut 3 bases from V and 2 bases from J, with 11 bases between. The CDR3 protein is CASSMVGSTYEQYF. In nucleotides, the CDR3 is TGTGCCAGTAGTATGGTGGGATCCACCTACGAGCAGTACTTC.

Note on this clonotype: The junction does not match germline at one end; this may be a read error. J is TRBJ1-5 and V is TRBV20-1; D call uncertain. There are 12 residues in the CDR3. Looked up from germline, CDR1 is DFQATT and CDR2 is SNEGSKA (reference sequence). The CDR3 region is CGALGSNRPQHF. CDR3 DNA sequence: TGCGGTGCTCTTGGCAGCAATCGGCCCCAGCATTTT.

This clonotype was observed a handful of times. The J gene is TRBJ2-7, the V gene TRBV7-9; the D is unclear. The CDR3 length is 14 residues. The V gene lost 2 bases and the J gene lost 3 bases, with 11 bases spanning the gap. Germline V CDR1 and CDR2: SEHNR, FQNEAQ (reference sequence). The CDR3 is CASSLSGGNYEQYF. CDR3 sequence (DNA): TGTGCCAGCAGCTTATCGGGCGGAAACTACGAGCAGTACTTC.

This chain uses TRBV12-3 or TRBV12-4 with TRBJ1-1; a possible D gene is TRBD1 (6 bases). Deletions cut 6 bases from V and 11 bases from J, with 25 bases between. The CDR3 spans 15 residues. The CDR3 is CASSSPGHRRGGAFF. CDR3 bases: TGTGCCAGCAGCTCGCCCGGACATCGGCGGGGGGGCGCTTTCTTT.